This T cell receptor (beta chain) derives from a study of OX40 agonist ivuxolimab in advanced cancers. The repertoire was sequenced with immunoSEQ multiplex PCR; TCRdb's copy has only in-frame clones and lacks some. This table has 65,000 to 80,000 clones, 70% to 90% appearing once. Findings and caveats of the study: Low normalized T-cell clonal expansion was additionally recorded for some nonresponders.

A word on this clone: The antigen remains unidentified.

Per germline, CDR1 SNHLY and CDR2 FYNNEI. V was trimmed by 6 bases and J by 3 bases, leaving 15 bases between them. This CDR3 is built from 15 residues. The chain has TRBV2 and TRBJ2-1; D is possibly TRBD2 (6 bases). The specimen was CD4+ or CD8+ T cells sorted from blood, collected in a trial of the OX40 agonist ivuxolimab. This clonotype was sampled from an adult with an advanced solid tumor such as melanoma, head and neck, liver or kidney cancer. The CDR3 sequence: CASSLRGGGYNEQFF. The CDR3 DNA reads TGTGCCAGCAGCCTTAGGGGAGGTGGCTACAATGAGCAGTTCTTC.